This T cell receptor (beta chain) appears in the sequencing data of a study of CD8 T cells in Susac syndrome. The ends lost 4 bases at V and 8 bases at J; junction bases unmatched: 10. This CDR3 spans 15 amino acids. Germline loops: CDR1 MNHEY, CDR2 SVGAGI. Random hexamers primed reverse transcription of about 0.5 to 1 ug RNA. One entry per CDR3 protein results from TCRdb running MiXCR on the immunoSEQ multiplex PCR reads. The sample has 70,000 or so distinct CDR3 sequences, about 94% seen once. Negative magnetic isolation gave CD8+ and CD4+ cells; FACS enriched CD8+ TEMRA. V is TRBV6-5 and J is TRBJ2-1, with 8 bases lining up with TRBD1. The TCR originated in a human donor with multiple sclerosis. What was sequenced was CD8+ T cells from PBMCs. In nucleotides, the CDR3 is TGTGCCAGCAGTTCAAGGACAGGGAGTTTAGATGAGCAGTTCTTC. It encodes CASSSRTGSLDEQFF.